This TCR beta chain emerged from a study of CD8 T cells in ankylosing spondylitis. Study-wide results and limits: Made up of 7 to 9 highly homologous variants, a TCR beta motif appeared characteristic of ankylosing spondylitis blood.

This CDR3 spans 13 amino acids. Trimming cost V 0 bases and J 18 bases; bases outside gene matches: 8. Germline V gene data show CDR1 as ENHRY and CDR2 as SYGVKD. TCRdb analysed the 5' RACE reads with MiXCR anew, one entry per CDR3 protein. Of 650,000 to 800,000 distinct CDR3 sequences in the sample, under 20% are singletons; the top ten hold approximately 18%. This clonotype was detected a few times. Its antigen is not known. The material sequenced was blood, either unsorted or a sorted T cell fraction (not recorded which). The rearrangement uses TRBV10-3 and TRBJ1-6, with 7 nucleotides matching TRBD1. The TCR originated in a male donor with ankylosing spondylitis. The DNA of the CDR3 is TGTGCCATCAGTGAGTCGGGGGGACAGCAGGCCCACTTT. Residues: CAISESGGQQAHF.